This T cell receptor (beta chain) was identified in a study of T cells in Graves' hyperthyroidism and ophthalmopathy. The investigators amplified TCR beta CDR3 regions from RNA transcripts. With the HTBI primer set, the TCR CDR3 went through a first round of RT-PCR. One entry per CDR3 protein, called by TCRdb with MiXCR from the multiplex PCR reads. The table includes about 770,000 distinct CDR3 sequences, under 20% detected once. This CDR3 comprises 15 residues. V gave up 5 bases and J gave up 8 bases, with 18 bases separating them. Germline V gene lookup returns CDR1 MNHNS and CDR2 SASEGT. V and J are TRBV6-1 and TRBJ1-4, with no clear D. Sample: blood. The sequence derives from a woman between 50 and 59 years old with Graves' hyperthyroidism that later progressed to Graves' ophthalmopathy. DNA of the CDR3: TGTGCCAGCAGTTCCCCCGGCGGGCGAGACGAAAAACTGTTTTTT. Translated: CASSSPGGRDEKLFF.